This TCR beta chain is drawn from a study of cytomegalovirus exposure and HLA in healthy donors. Donors in the study were healthy people who gave bone marrow. Vbeta (60) and Jbeta (13) primers were used in the PCR. Profiling relied on immunoSEQ multiplex PCR, and the TCRdb table lists in-frame clones only, not all of them. The sample consists of about 65,000 clones, 70% to 80% of them appearing once. Germline values: CDR1 DFQATT, CDR2 SNEGSKA (reference sequence). CDR3 length: 11 residues. The origin of this receptor is a girl between 5 and 17 years old in good health and CMV-seropositive. Sequenced sample: PBMCs. The chain carries TRBV20-1 and TRBJ2-3, with 8 bases fitting TRBD1. Here the CDR3 reads CSGQGTDTQYF. As DNA, the CDR3 is TGCAGCGGACAGGGTACAGATACGCAGTATTTT.